What follows describes a single T cell receptor (beta chain). The count of this clonotype is one. The antigen this receptor binds is unknown. No base-level quality is on record; no much larger clone is a single base apart. One read provides weak support. Explained via the paper, the treatment or condition label denotes: 10-day PBMC culture with coronavirus spike peptide pools or control peptides (ViraFEST assay). The study used the ViraFEST assay, which expanded antigen-specific T cells with peptide pools and then identified expanded clonotypes by TCR sequencing. The positive SARS-CoV-2 PCR tests of the convalescent patients were dated from March to December 2020, before the Alpha, Beta and Delta variants emerged in the United States. Each well held some 2 million PBMCs cultured with roughly 10 ug/ml peptide pools in IMDM containing around 5% human AB serum and 7.5 to 10 IU/ml IL-2. On days 3 and 7, half of the culture medium was replaced with fresh IL-2-containing medium. After less than twelve days of culture, CD4+ T cells were isolated by negative selection with the EasySep CD4+ T cell isolation kit. Ficoll-Paque Plus gradient centrifugation was used to isolate PBMCs from whole blood, and the isolated PBMCs were then either used fresh or cryopreserved at -140C. Each culture condition was generally run in triplicate wells.

This specimen comes from a study of vaccination and CD4 T cells after COVID-19 (dated by TCRdb to between 2021 and 2024). Background on the whole study: Convalescent patients had a positive SARS-CoV-2 result on nasal swab PCR, and of these patients, nine had mild disease and one had severe disease. Six males and four females were included in the convalescent cohort, with two Hispanic individuals, seven Caucasians, two Asians and one multiracial person represented. Participants got two doses of the Pfizer-BioNTech BNT162b2 vaccine (n=8) or two doses of the Moderna mRNA-1273 vaccine (n=2). Post-COVID blood samples were collected from convalescent patients a median of roughly 100 days after diagnosis, with a range of roughly 35 to 161 days. The time from the second vaccine dose to post-vaccine blood sampling had a median of 72 days and ranged from about 14 to 250 days. Culture stimuli were overlapping spike peptide pools from SARS-CoV-2 and from the common cold coronaviruses HCoV-NL63, HCoV-OC43 and HCoV-229E. In control cultures, a CEFX viral epitope pool was used as positive control, an HIV-1 Nef peptide pool was used as negative control, or no peptide was added. In 10 COVID-19 convalescent patients and 4 infection-naive healthy vaccine recipients, researchers compared the spike-specific CD4+ TCR repertoire from before mRNA vaccination with the repertoire from after.

V is shortened by 4 bases, J by 3 bases, and the region joining them spans 4 bases. CDR1 and CDR2 are read off the germline V gene (reference sequence) as SEHNR and FQNEAQ. The CDR3, cysteine through phenylalanine, is 11 amino acids long. The DNA shown is the 33-base CDR3, in frame from base 1. Libraries came from PCR. At the Johns Hopkins FTIC core, DNA from the cultured CD4+ T cells underwent TCR sequencing with the Oncomine TCR Beta short-read assay. The QIAamp micro DNA kit was used to extract genomic DNA from the cultured CD4+ T cells. Oncomine TCR Beta libraries made from cultured CD4+ T cells were pooled using unique dual indexes and sequenced on an Illumina iSeq 100. In the paper's pipeline: Non-productive sequences were removed, and CDR3s not starting with C, not ending with F or W, or shorter than 7 amino acids were discarded. Antigen-specific clonotypes were identified with the MANAFEST web application by comparing peptide-stimulated wells with reference and other culture wells. Positive clones required FDR below 0.05, an odds ratio above 5, and productive frequency above 0.1% in at least two of three replicate wells. A clonotype counted as cross-reactive if it showed significant expansion both in the SARS-CoV-2 spike wells and in at least one common cold coronavirus spike condition. Similarity between CDR3 sequences was evaluated in R version 3.6.1 using Levenshtein distances (stringdist) and unrooted phylogenetic trees (ape). The public reads were reprocessed in TCRdb via fastp at Q25 and MiXCR, keeping in-frame beta chains. Here each entry gathers all rows of one CDR3 protein and keeps the most common genes and DNA. For this entry, the V and J calls and clone size follow TCRdb and not the study's own pipeline. A total of more than 20,000 distinct CDR3 sequences appear in this sample, around 63% of them only once. The ten largest clones add up to 3.7% of the sample.

Overall results and qualifications from the work: The study included relatively few convalescent patients and did not analyze early timepoints after natural infection. In convalescent patients, a median roughly 83% of post-vaccine SARS-CoV-2-reactive clones were detected only after vaccination, and vaccine-specific priming was suggested by this finding. Although the median number of SARS-CoV-2-reactive clonotypes went up from around 19 after infection to around 40 after vaccination, the increase was not significant. Of the vaccine-specific clones in convalescent patients, 304 of 307, or nearly all, reacted only to SARS-CoV-2 spike and did not cross-react with common cold coronaviruses.

Input material: CD4+ T cells from blood, cultured in vitro. The source is a human donor who had recovered from COVID-19. Recombination joined TRBV7-9 with TRBJ2-7, with the D segment identity uncertain. The nucleotides read TGTGCCAGCAGCTCGGTCTACGAGCAGTACTTC. Protein translation: CASSSVYEQYF.